This entry describes one T cell receptor (beta chain). In the authors' methods: By means of reference gene primer amplification, nucleated cell counts were estimated. Here immunoSEQ multiplex PCR was the method, and the copy in TCRdb shows in-frame clones only, minus some. The DNA was the basis for D and trimming; V, J and clone size are from that table. The data show about 210,000 clones, roughly 94% seen once. These data are taken from a study of blood T cell repertoires in COVID-19. Looking at the study overall: Acute and convalescent COVID-19 samples came from the United States, Italy and Spain. PBMCs, B-cell-depleted T cells, or T cells were the source of the cDNA or gDNA that made up the material.

From germline, CDR1 is SGHVS and CDR2 FQNEAQ. The CDR3 extends over 18 amino acids. The ends lost 2 bases at V and 0 bases at J; junction bases unmatched: 6. The chain recombines TRBV7-8 with TRBJ1-3; 11 nucleotides agree with TRBD1. Sequencing was done on a sample of peripheral blood. The sequence derives from a young man with acute or convalescent COVID-19. In DNA, the CDR3 is TGTGCCAGCAGCTTAAGTCCGGGACAGGGGGGCTCTGGAAACACCATATATTTT. Amino acid sequence: CASSLSPGQGGSGNTIYF.